The clone carrying this T cell receptor beta chain was detected once. Its matching antigen is unknown. This sample was included in a study of cytomegalovirus exposure and HLA in healthy donors. Study observations and caveats: Despite most TCR sequences being rare, some public TCRs occurred in many donors.

Primers for the PCR totalled 60 Vbeta and 13 Jbeta. TCRdb's table, derived via immunoSEQ multiplex PCR, lists solely in-frame clones and lacks some. The table lists 130,000 or so clones, under 75% of them singletons. The V segment lost 4 bases and the J segment 4 bases; nucleotides outside the gene matches: 0. Germline V CDR1 and CDR2: SQVTM, ANQGSEA. The CDR3 loop spans 12 amino acids. The sequence was collected from a woman aged 40 to 55 in good health and CMV-seronegative. Sequenced input: PBMCs. The chain carries TRBV29-1 and TRBJ1-4; 7 bases are a match to TRBD1. The CDR3 DNA follows: TGCAGCGTTGGGGACAGTAATGAAAAACTGTTTTTT. The encoded protein is CSVGDSNEKLFF.